What follows is one TCR beta chain and its context. V was pared by 5 bases and J by 6 bases, with 5 bases of the junction left unmatched. The germline CDR1 and CDR2 sequences are SEHNR and FQNEAQ (reference sequence). The CDR3 runs 14 residues. The method was immunoSEQ multiplex PCR; TCRdb's version includes in-frame clones alone and lacks a portion of them. Of roughly 130,000 clones in the sample, under 90% are singletons; the top ten hold 12%. This specimen comes from a study of blood T cell repertoires in COVID-19. The wider study: Samples of COVID-19 (acute and convalescent) were obtained from the United States, Italy and Spain.

This chain uses TRBV7-9 with TRBJ1-1, with 11 bases fitting TRBD1. Source material: peripheral blood. The origin of this receptor is an older woman with acute or convalescent COVID-19. Here the CDR3 DNA reads TGTGCCAGCAGCCTGGGACAGGGGGTCCCTGAAGCTTTCTTT. The encoded protein is CASSLGQGVPEAFF.